Sequencing of this TCR beta chain was carried out in a study of cytomegalovirus exposure and HLA in healthy donors. Germline CDR1 and CDR2: SGHTA and FQGNSA. Trimming removed 0 bases from V and 2 bases from J, with 9 bases in between. The length of the CDR3 is 15 residues. Study conclusions and caveats: Later analysis associated a missense DCLRE1C variant with TCR beta V- and J-gene trimming. Analysis performed later found 16,951 TCR beta sequences associated with HLA alleles at 0.05 false discovery rate. Most TCR sequences proved rare, with some public TCRs found in many donors. Follow-up analysis found HLA locus-dependent TCR association rates, highest for DRB1 and lowest for HLA-C.

Concerning this clone: Its antigen remains unidentified.

Amplification used 60 Vbeta primers and 13 Jbeta primers. Data came from immunoSEQ multiplex PCR; TCRdb stores just in-frame clones and leaves some out. The top ten hold over 2.5% of the sample, which has some 180,000 clones, around 74% seen once. This chain uses TRBV7-2 with TRBJ2-3; D remains ambiguous. The clonotype originates from a male donor in good health and CMV-seronegative. The sequenced sample was PBMCs. Written as DNA, the CDR3 is TGTGCCAGCAGCTTAGCTAGCTCAGACACAGATACGCAGTATTTT. As protein: CASSLASSDTDTQYF.